This T cell receptor (beta chain) was found in a study of regulatory T cells in long-lasting Graves disease. Trimming took off 0 bases at V and 4 bases at J, with 11 bases between the two ends. This CDR3 spans 15 amino acids. The germline CDR1 and CDR2 sequences are SGHKS and YYEKEE (reference sequence). Study results and limitations: Shared public clonotypes totalled 2,741 in persistent patients, compared with about a thousand in new patients.

This clonotype appeared many times. Its matching antigen is unknown. Time point meaning: newly diagnosed GD, antithyroid drugs for less than 3 months. Following extraction of RNA from PBMCs, that RNA was used to make the TCR library. Sequencing libraries for TCR beta were prepared with iRepertoire HTBI primers and Arm-PCR of CDR3 regions. Using its own MiXCR run on the multiplex PCR reads, TCRdb lists one record per CDR3 protein. The sample holds roughly 420,000 distinct CDR3 sequences, 16% seen once. The same specimen was also included in a second study, on T cells in Graves' hyperthyroidism and ophthalmopathy. That report notes: Primed by the HTBI set, a first-round RT-PCR was run on the TCR CDR3.

The input for sequencing was peripheral blood mononuclear cells (PBMCs), taken at new diagnosis, from a patient treated with antithyroid drugs. The chain couples TRBV5-5 to TRBJ2-1; unclear D gene. The sequence derives from a woman under 40 with Graves disease. CDR3 sequence (DNA): TGTGCCAGCAGCTTGGGGTCCAGCCCTTACAATGAGCAGTTCTTC. It is translated as CASSLGSSPYNEQFF. Complete variable domain (other parts from reference TRBV5-5 and TRBJ2-1): DAGVTQSPTHLIKTRGQQVTLRCSPISGHKSVSWYQQVLGQGPQFIFQYYEKEERGRGNFPDRFSARQFPNYSSELNVNALLLGDSALYLCASSLGSSPYNEQFFGPGTRLTVL.